Each of the 22 T cell receptor beta chains below was sequenced from the same sample in a study of cytomegalovirus exposure and HLA in healthy donors (dated by TCRdb to about 2017). The library was built by means of the immunoSEQ multiplex PCR assay. A mixture of 60 forward primers for TCR Vbeta segments and 13 reverse primers for TCR Jbeta segments was used in the multiplex PCR. TCRdb stores this immuneACCESS table with in-frame sequences only. Part of the clones is absent; in the studies checked, under half of the shortfall reflects unresolved V genes, and no reason is known for the rest. Across this sample there are fewer than 250,000 clones, with approximately 88% seen only once. The ten biggest clones cover approximately 0.71% of the sample. The material sequenced was PBMCs. The receptors originated from a boy aged 2-15 years in good health and CMV-seronegative.

V usage is TRBV28 and J usage is TRBJ2-1; D perhaps matches TRBD2 (6 bases). V was clipped by 4 bases and J by 1 base, with 11 bases between them. CDR3 size: 15 residues. Germline CDR1 reads MDHEN; CDR2 reads SYDVKM. In DNA, the CDR3 is TGTGCCAGCAGTTCCTCGGGACTTTCCTACAATGAGCAGTTCTTC. Its translation is CASSSSGLSYNEQFF.

The chain employs TRBV9 and TRBJ2-3; 7 bases fit TRBD2. V lost 4 bases and J lost 3; bases outside the gene matches: 8. The length of the CDR3 is 15 residues. Germline lookup yields CDR1 SGDLS and CDR2 YYNGEE. The CDR3 region has the DNA TGTGCCAGCAGCTCATCGGGGGGACGGACAGATACGCAGTATTTT. As protein: CASSSSGGRTDTQYF.

The rearrangement links TRBV6-1 to TRBJ2-5, with D possibly matching TRBD1 (6 bases). CDR1 is MNHNS and CDR2 is SASEGT in the germline V gene. This CDR3 region has 12 residues. The V and J ends lost 5 bases and 7 bases respectively, with 11 bases between them. The CDR3 region is CASSPTGGTQYF. The CDR3 DNA reads as TGTGCCAGCAGTCCGACAGGTGGGACCCAGTACTTC.

The genes are TRBV27 and TRBJ2-7; D unresolved. Germline CDR1 and CDR2: MNHEY and SMNVEV (reference sequence). The CDR3 contains 14 residues. With 2 bases removed from V and 7 bases from J, the gap between germline ends came to 15 bases. The CDR3 spells CASSLHLAAREQYF. The CDR3 region has the DNA TGTGCCAGCAGTTTACACCTTGCGGCGAGAGAGCAGTACTTC.

The rearrangement uses TRBV2 and TRBJ2-7, with TRBD2 matching over 7 bases. V was pared by 5 bases and J by 6 bases, with 7 bases of the junction left unmatched. There are 13 residues in the CDR3. CDR1 and CDR2 from the germline V gene are SNHLY and FYNNEI. The CDR3 region has the DNA TGTGCCAGCAGTAACCGACTAGCAGGCGAGCAGTACTTC. This sequence encodes CASSNRLAGEQYF.

This clone was counted a single time. CDR3 amino acids: CTARRRENNEQFF. The CDR3 region has the DNA TGCACCGCCCGGAGGAGGGAGAACAATGAGCAGTTCTTC. V usage is TRBV29-1 and J usage is TRBJ2-1; possibly TRBD2 for D (6 bases). Germline CDR1 SQVTM, CDR2 ANQGSEA. The CDR3 length is 13 residues.

The sample holds a few counts of this clone. V is TRBV11-2 and J is TRBJ2-7, with a possible D match to TRBD1 (6 bases). The V end lost 6 bases, the J end lost 4 bases, and 22 bases lay between the germline ends. This CDR3 is 16 amino acids long. CDR1 is SGHAT, CDR2 FQNNGV, per germline. DNA for the CDR3: TGTGCCAGCAGGGCACTCCTTACGGGACATGGATACGAGCAGTACTTC. Translated, it gives CASRALLTGHGYEQYF.

V usage is TRBV7-9 and J usage is TRBJ1-5; D is undetermined. Trimming stripped 5 bases from V and 7 bases from J, with 12 bases between. Germline CDR1 reads SEHNR; CDR2 reads FQNEAQ (reference sequence). This CDR3 contains 13 residues. CDR3 coding DNA: TGTGCCAGCAGCGCCCCTAGTGGGCAGCCCCAGCATTTT. Encoded protein: CASSAPSGQPQHF. The whole variable domain, remainder taken from reference TRBV7-9 and TRBJ1-5, is DTGVSQNPRHKITKRGQNVTFRCDPISEHNRLYWYRQTLGQGPEFLTYFQNEAQLEKSRLLSDRFSAERPKGSFSTLEIQRTEQGDSAMYLCASSAPSGQPQHFGDGTRLSIL.

This rearrangement joins TRBV27 to TRBJ2-1; unclear D gene. The ends were cut back, 8 bases at V and 0 bases at J, with 8 bases in the middle. This CDR3 has 13 amino acids. Germline V CDR1 and CDR2: MNHEY, SMNVEV (reference sequence). The CDR3 is CASSYDSYNEQFF. CDR3 coding DNA: TGTGCCAGCTCCTACGACTCCTACAATGAGCAGTTCTTC.

J is TRBJ2-5 and V is TRBV6-5, with 8 bases lining up with TRBD2. Germline CDR1 reads MNHEY; CDR2 reads SVGAGI. The V and J ends lost 6 bases and 2 bases, in that order; junction bases with no gene match: 5. The CDR3 contains 14 residues. CDR3 nucleotides: TGTGCCAGCAGCCGTGGACTAGCTCAAGAGACCCAGTACTTC. Translating it yields CASSRGLAQETQYF.

The rearrangement uses TRBV5-1 and TRBJ2-1; 12 bases are shared with TRBD2. The junction had 2 bases not matched to a gene; V was cut back by 0 bases and J by 4 bases. The germline CDR1 and CDR2 sequences are SGHRS and YFSETQ. The CDR3 has 16 amino acids. The CDR3 loop reads CASSLGLAGEYNEQFF. The CDR3 nucleotides read TGCGCCAGCAGCTTGGGACTAGCGGGAGAGTACAATGAGCAGTTCTTC.

The J gene is TRBJ2-3, the V gene TRBV19, with 12 bases that match TRBD2. Germline CDR1 reads LNHDA; CDR2 reads SQIVND (reference sequence). CDR3 length: 16 amino acids. With V trimmed by 5 bases and J by 4 bases, 7 bases remained unmatched. This CDR3 is CASSVSSGRVPDTQYF. CDR3 sequence (DNA): TGTGCCAGTAGTGTTTCTAGCGGGAGGGTCCCAGATACGCAGTATTTT.

The sample holds one count of this clone. J is TRBJ2-7 and V is TRBV7-9, with TRBD2 as a possible D gene (5 bases). Germline CDR1 and CDR2: SEHNR and FQNEAQ (reference sequence). This CDR3 has 11 amino acids. The V and J ends lost 5 bases and 5 bases respectively, with 7 bases between them. The CDR3 loop is CASSGGDEQYF. The CDR3 bases are TGTGCCAGCAGCGGAGGAGACGAGCAGTACTTC.

The chain links TRBV7-6 to TRBJ2-1; TRBD2 matches 10 bases. The germline V gene encodes CDR1 SGHVS and CDR2 FNYEAQ. Trimming took 4 bases from V and 3 from J; bases not matched to a gene: 3. CDR3 length: 15 residues. CDR3 sequence: CASSSLAGGYNEQFF. The CDR3 DNA reads TGTGCCAGCAGCTCCTTAGCGGGAGGCTACAATGAGCAGTTCTTC.

CDR3 in amino acids: CASSFPWDRYTEAFF. CDR3 in DNA: TGTGCCAGCAGCTTTCCCTGGGACAGGTACACTGAAGCTTTCTTT. The V and J genes are TRBV7-9 and TRBJ1-1, with 8 bases identical to TRBD1. Trimming removed 3 bases from V and 3 bases from J; junction bases left unmatched: 6. CDR1 and CDR2 from the germline V gene are SEHNR and FQNEAQ (reference sequence). The CDR3 is made up of 15 amino acids.

The rearrangement uses TRBV27 and TRBJ1-1; D is uncertain. Germline V gene lookup returns CDR1 MNHEY and CDR2 SMNVEV (reference sequence). The germline V and J ends were trimmed by 4 bases and 5 bases, with 11 bases remaining between them. The length of the CDR3 is 13 residues. The CDR3 sequence is CASSSTRETEAFF. The CDR3 bases are TGTGCCAGCAGTTCGACCCGGGAGACTGAAGCTTTCTTT.

This clone was recorded a few times. The chain recombines TRBV6-6 with TRBJ1-5, with D perhaps TRBD1 (5 bases). The V and J ends lost 0 bases and 3 bases respectively, with 6 bases between them. The germline gives CDR1 MNHNY, CDR2 SVGAGI (reference sequence). This CDR3 contains 14 residues. The CDR3 sequence: CASSYSGDNQPQHF. The CDR3, as DNA: TGTGCCAGCAGTTACTCAGGGGACAATCAGCCCCAGCATTTT.

This chain connects TRBV4-2 to TRBJ2-5; D call uncertain. The J call may not be correct, given that the DNA end is closer to TRBJ2-7. The CDR3 spans 16 residues. From germline, CDR1 is LGHNA and CDR2 YNFKEQ. Written as DNA, the CDR3 is TGTGCCAGCAGCCAAGTTGCGTCAGTGACTTACTACGAGCAGTACTTC. Translated: CASSQVASVTYYEQYF.

The rearrangement uses TRBV7-8 and TRBJ2-7; D is possibly TRBD1 (5 bases). V lost 5 bases and J lost 6, with 14 bases in between. Germline V gene lookup returns CDR1 SGHVS and CDR2 FQNEAQ. This CDR3 comprises 13 residues. For the CDR3, the DNA is TGTGCCAGCAGCCAAATAACAGGCTCCGAGCAGTACTTC. Translation: CASSQITGSEQYF. The full variable domain, rest sourced from reference TRBV7-8 and TRBJ2-7, is GAGVSQSPRYKVAKRGQDVALRCDPISGHVSLFWYQQALGQGPEFLTYFQNEAQLDKSGLPSDRFFAERPEGSVSTLKIQRTQQEDSAVYLCASSQITGSEQYFGPGTRLTVT.

The chain carries TRBV30 and TRBJ1-1; no reliable D call. CDR3 length equals 13 residues. Trimming pared 3 bases from V and 11 bases from J, leaving 19 bases between. Germline-derived CDR1 and CDR2 are GTSNPN and SVGIG (reference sequence). The CDR3 bases are TGTGCCTGGAGCCACCTCGACGGTCCGGGTGCTTTCTTT. The encoded protein is CAWSHLDGPGAFF.

This clone showed up just once. The gene calls are TRBV18 and TRBJ2-7, with D possibly being TRBD2 (6 bases). The CDR3 has 15 amino acids. Germline V gene data show CDR1 as KGHSH and CDR2 as LQKENI. V was cut by 2 bases and J by 4 bases, with 15 bases left in between. CDR3 in DNA: TGTGCCAGCTCACCAAAGGAGGGGTTGCTGTACGAGCAGTACTTC. Translated, it gives CASSPKEGLLYEQYF.

The CDR3 sequence: CASSLSSEGTDTQYF. DNA of the CDR3: TGTGCCAGCAGCTTAAGTAGCGAGGGCACAGATACGCAGTATTTT. The V gene is TRBV7-9, the J gene TRBJ2-3; the D gene is possibly TRBD2 (5 bases). Trimming cost V 2 bases and J 1 base, with 10 bases left between them. The CDR3 totals 15 residues. Germline CDR1 is SEHNR and CDR2 is FQNEAQ (reference sequence).